Presented here are 30 T cell receptor beta chains from one specimen sequenced in a study of T cell clonality in common variable immunodeficiency. Clones were sequenced by immunoSEQ multiplex PCR, and TCRdb holds only the in-frame ones, with some missing. Listed for the sample are tens of thousands of clones, none seen a single time. Sequencing was carried out using peripheral blood mononuclear cells. The receptors originated from a person aged 18 to 70 in good health.

This clone has a handful of counts. The read is 3 residues too short to cover the CDR3 end, so that end is filled in from the germline J gene. The rearrangement joins TRBV7-6 to TRBJ1-2; no clear D gene. The length of the CDR3 is 14 residues. Germline CDR1 reads SGHVS; CDR2 reads FNYEAQ. The covered CDR3 bases are TGTGCCAGCAGCTTAGCGCTAGCGGGCTACGAC. Translating it yields CASSLALAGYD. The CDR3 reads in full as CASSLALAGYDYTF. Full variable domain (outside the CDR3, taken from reference TRBV7-6 and TRBJ1-2): GAGVSQSPRYKVTKRGQDVALRCDPISGHVSLYWYRQALGQGPEFLTYFNYEAQQDKSGLPNDRFSAERPEGSISTLTIQRTEQRDSAMYRCASSLALAGYDYTFGSGTRLTVV.

This clone came up many times. The CDR3 goes on 3 residues after the read ends, and that part is filled in from the germline J gene. The genes are TRBV7-6 and TRBJ1-1; D might be TRBD1 (6 bases). The germline V gene has CDR1 SGHVS and CDR2 FNYEAQ. The CDR3 covers 15 residues. Incomplete CDR3 DNA: TGTGCCAGCAGCTTAGGTTCGCGTTCGACAGGAGAA. Translation gives CASSLGSRSTGE. The CDR3 in full is CASSLGSRSTGEAFF.

This clone was recorded at least ten times. The read is 3 residues too short to cover the CDR3 end, so that end is filled in from the germline J gene. The sample contains more than one DNA sequence encoding this CDR3. The rearrangement joins TRBV29-1 to TRBJ2-7; unclear D gene. CDR1 is SQVTM, CDR2 ANQGSEA, per germline. V gave up 4 bases and J gave up 0 bases, with 4 bases separating them. The CDR3 is 11 amino acids. The CDR3 sequence: CSVVNSYEQYF. The CDR3 bases that were read are TGCAGCGTTGTTAACTCCTACGAG.

This clone was found many times. Read data end 3 residues before the CDR3 end; the end is taken from the germline J gene. The chain employs TRBV19 and TRBJ2-1, with 8 bases lining up with TRBD1. The V gene end was trimmed by 4 bases and the J gene end by 5 bases; junction bases not matched to a gene: 13. This CDR3 has 17 residues. Germline assignment: CDR1 LNHDA and CDR2 SQIVND (reference sequence). CDR3 bases read: TGTGCCAGTAGTAGAGGGCTAGACAGGGGCTTGGACAATGAG. Encoded protein: CASSRGLDRGLDNE. The whole CDR3 region reads CASSRGLDRGLDNEQFF.

This clone was seen repeatedly, ten times or more. Coverage ceases 3 residues before the CDR3 finishes, and the germline J gene fills in the end. The J gene is TRBJ1-5, the V gene TRBV3-1 (or the pseudogene TRBV3-2); 7 bases align to TRBD1. Losses at the gene ends were 4 bases for V and 0 bases for J; bases not matched to a gene: 6. The germline V gene encodes CDR1 LGHDT and CDR2 YNNKEL (reference sequence). The CDR3 is 16 residues long. CDR3 amino acids: CASSPSTGDSNQPQHF. The sequenced CDR3 bases are TGTGCCAGCAGCCCCTCCACAGGGGATAGCAATCAGCCC.

This clone was picked up many times. The read halts 3 residues ahead of the CDR3 end, with the missing end drawn from the germline J gene. The chain combines TRBV15 with TRBJ2-7; TRBD1 matches 8 bases. Germline lookup yields CDR1 LNHNV and CDR2 YYDKDF (reference sequence). The ends lost 5 bases at V and 2 bases at J; junction bases unmatched: 5. The CDR3 has 14 residues. CDR3 DNA, as far as it was read: TGTGCCACCAGCGGTGGACAGGGCACCTACGAG. Translating gives CATSGGQGTYE. The entire CDR3 protein is CATSGGQGTYEQYF.

This clone was seen only a few times. With the read ending 3 residues before the CDR3 end, the germline J gene is used to fill in that end. The chain combines TRBV7-8 with TRBJ2-3; 9 nucleotides line up with TRBD1. CDR3 size: 15 residues. CDR1 is SGHVS and CDR2 is FQNEAQ in the germline V gene. V gave up 5 bases and J gave up 0 bases; unmatched junction bases: 3. The CDR3 bases that were read are TGTGCCAGCAGCATACAGGGGGCCAGCACAGATACG. Translating gives CASSIQGASTDT. The whole CDR3 protein is CASSIQGASTDTQYF.

At least ten counts were recorded for this clone. Coverage ceases 3 residues before the CDR3 finishes, and the germline J gene fills in the end. The V call is TRBV9, the J call TRBJ2-1; tentatively, D is TRBD1 or TRBD2 (5 bases each). Trimming cost V 0 bases and J 5 bases, with 12 bases left between them. CDR1 is SGDLS and CDR2 is YYNGEE in the germline V gene. The CDR3 extends over 15 amino acids. The CDR3 bases that were read are TGTGCCAGCAGCGTAGGAGGGCAGGGCAACAATGAG. Its translation is CASSVGGQGNNE. The whole CDR3 is CASSVGGQGNNEQFF. Drawing the rest from reference TRBV9 and TRBJ2-1, the complete variable domain is DSGVTQTPKHLITATGQRVTLRCSPRSGDLSVYWYQQSLDQGLQFLIQYYNGEERAKGNILERFSAQQFPDLHSELNLSSLELGDSALYFCASSVGGQGNNEQFFGPGTRLTVL.

This clone was counted at least ten times. From the germline J gene comes the end of the CDR3, since the read stops 3 residues before it. The V and J genes are TRBV20-1 and TRBJ1-5; tentatively, D is TRBD1 (5 bases). Germline lookup yields CDR1 DFQATT and CDR2 SNEGSKA (reference sequence). The length of the CDR3 is 15 residues. Trimming took off 0 bases at V and 7 bases at J, with 16 bases between the two ends. The CDR3 loop reads CSARDSSQGRQPQHF. Partial CDR3 DNA: TGCAGTGCTAGAGATTCCTCGCAGGGTCGGCAGCCC.

There are many counts of this clone. The sequence runs out 3 residues before the end of the CDR3; the remainder is reconstructed from the germline J gene. This chain links TRBV2 with TRBJ2-5, with TRBD2 as a possible D gene (6 bases). The germline V gene has CDR1 SNHLY and CDR2 FYNNEI. Trimming pared 7 bases from V and 7 bases from J, leaving 16 bases between. The CDR3 covers 13 residues. The DNA read from the CDR3 is TGTGCCAGCACGGGGGACCGGGTCGGGACC. As protein: CASTGDRVGT. The entire CDR3 reads CASTGDRVGTQYF.

This clone was counted at least ten times. CDR3 residues: CASSSPRTGFNNQPQHF. CDR3 bases read: TGTGCCAGCAGTTCCCCCCGTACAGGGTTTAACAATCAGCCC. The J gene is TRBJ1-5, the V gene TRBV6-2 or TRBV6-3; D is possibly TRBD1 (6 bases). The CDR3 goes on 3 residues after the read ends, and that part is filled in from the germline J gene. Between the trimmed V and J ends, which lost 4 bases and 3 bases, there was a span of 19 bases. The CDR3 runs 17 residues. Germline V CDR1 and CDR2: MNHEY, SVGEGT.

At least ten counts were recorded for this clone. Partial CDR3 DNA: TGTGCCAGCAGCATACAGGGCGGCGACTACGAG. Its protein product is CASSIQGGDYE. The whole CDR3 protein reads CASSIQGGDYEQYF. The V and J genes are TRBV7-2 and TRBJ2-7; possibly TRBD1 for D (6 bases). The read terminates 3 residues ahead of where the CDR3 ends, so the germline J gene completes it. Trimming removed 5 bases from V and 3 bases from J, with 14 bases in between. The CDR3 loop spans 14 amino acids. Germline V lookup: CDR1 SGHTA, CDR2 FQGNSA.

This clone was counted many times. The read ends 3 residues shy of where the CDR3 ends; the end is completed using the germline J gene. This chain links TRBV7-9 with TRBJ2-5; perhaps TRBD1 as D (5 bases). The CDR3 is 14 amino acids. CDR1 SEHNR and CDR2 FQNEAQ come from the germline V gene (reference sequence). Trimming cost V 3 bases and J 5 bases, with 13 bases left between them. The CDR3 is CASSFSKPGETQYF. Partial CDR3 DNA: TGTGCCAGCAGCTTTTCGAAACCAGGGGAGACC.

This clone was counted at least ten times. The read falls 3 residues short of the CDR3 end, and the missing part is taken from the germline J gene. The V gene is TRBV5-1, the J gene TRBJ2-3, with unresolved D. This CDR3 is 14 amino acids long. Germline CDR1 reads SGHRS; CDR2 reads YFSETQ. V lost 4 bases, J lost 0 bases, and 9 bases lay in between. The CDR3 bases that were read are TGCGCCAGCAGCACGGTAGCTAGCACAGATACG. Encoded protein: CASSTVASTDT. The whole CDR3 is CASSTVASTDTQYF. Drawing the rest from reference TRBV5-1 and TRBJ2-3, the complete variable domain is KAGVTQTPRYLIKTRGQQVTLSCSPISGHRSVSWYQQTPGQGLQFLFEYFSETQRNKGNFPGRFSGRQFSNSRSEMNVSTLELGDSALYLCASSTVASTDTQYFGPGTRLTVL.

This clone was seen many times. The read terminates 3 residues before the CDR3 end, so the remaining end is supplied by the germline J gene. The chain joins TRBV30 to TRBJ2-2, with a weak D call TRBD2 (5 bases). Germline CDR1 reads GTSNPN; CDR2 reads SVGIG (reference sequence). This CDR3 comprises 13 residues. The CDR3 here is CAWSARGNSPLFF. The DNA read from the CDR3 is TGTGCCTGGAGTGCCCGGGGTAATTCACCG.

There are many counts of this clone. The CDR3 goes on 3 residues after the read ends, and that part is filled in from the germline J gene. The chain uses TRBV18 and TRBJ1-3; D uncertain. V lost 2 bases, J lost 0 bases, and 8 bases lay in between. Germline V gene sequence: CDR1 KGHSH, CDR2 LQKENI. This CDR3 region has 15 residues. The covered CDR3 bases are TGTGCCAGCTCACCAGTAGCGTACTCTGGAAACACC. Translation: CASSPVAYSGNT. In full, the CDR3 is CASSPVAYSGNTIYF.

A few counts support this clone. The observed sequence ends 3 residues before the CDR3 terminus, with the missing tail filled in from the germline J gene. This chain joins TRBV5-5 and TRBJ1-5; D is uncertain. From germline, CDR1 is SGHKS and CDR2 YYEKEE (reference sequence). Trimming cost V 1 base and J 5 bases, with 10 bases left between them. There are 14 residues in the CDR3. The sequenced part of the CDR3 DNA is TGTGCCAGCAGCTTGCTCGCGGCGGATCAGCCC. Translation: CASSLLAADQP. The full CDR3 sequence reads CASSLLAADQPQHF.

This clone was detected a few times. Coverage ceases 3 residues before the CDR3 finishes, and the germline J gene fills in the end. The genes are TRBV18 and TRBJ2-2; D is undetermined. Per germline, CDR1 KGHSH and CDR2 LQKENI. This CDR3 contains 15 residues. CDR3 bases read: TGTGCCAGCTCACGCCGAGGTGGCACTAATGAAAAG. This codes for CASSRRGGTNEK. The CDR3 reads in full as CASSRRGGTNEKLFF.

This clone came up many times. The read is 3 residues too short to cover the CDR3 end, so that end is filled in from the germline J gene. V gene TRBV29-1 combines with J gene TRBJ2-7, with TRBD2 as a possible D gene (5 bases). Trimming pared 6 bases from V and 6 bases from J, leaving 9 bases between. From germline, CDR1 is SQVTM and CDR2 ANQGSEA. The CDR3 contains 10 residues. The DNA read from the CDR3 is TGCAGCGTAAGGCTAGCCGAG. Residues: CSVRLAE. The full CDR3 protein reads CSVRLAEQYF.

This clone was seen many times. The CDR3 is cut off 3 residues early in the read; its end comes from the germline J gene. The V call is TRBV10-1, the J call TRBJ2-1; no clear D gene. This CDR3 has 14 amino acids. With 3 bases removed from V and 7 bases from J, the gap between germline ends came to 13 bases. The germline gives CDR1 WNHNN, CDR2 SYGVQD (reference sequence). Partial CDR3 DNA: TGCGCCAGCAGTGACCCCATTAGAGTGAATGAG. This encodes CASSDPIRVNE. The whole CDR3 protein reads CASSDPIRVNEQFF.

This clone was picked up many times. The read ends 3 residues early relative to the CDR3; the germline J gene fills the gap. This sequence joins TRBV2 and TRBJ2-7, with 8 bases matching TRBD1. V trimming: 6 bases; J trimming: 0 bases; junction bases outside the gene matches: 4. The CDR3 length is 14 residues. Germline assignment: CDR1 SNHLY and CDR2 FYNNEI. The part of the CDR3 DNA that was read is TGTGCCAGCAGAGCAGGGGGCAGCTCCTACGAG. Translating it yields CASRAGGSSYE. The whole CDR3 protein is CASRAGGSSYEQYF.

Regarding this clone: The read ends 3 residues early relative to the CDR3; the germline J gene fills the gap. The rearrangement links TRBV30 to TRBJ2-4; tentatively, D is TRBD1 (6 bases). From germline, CDR1 is GTSNPN and CDR2 SVGIG (reference sequence). The CDR3 has 9 amino acids. The covered CDR3 bases are TGTGCCGGGGGCTATGGT. Its translation is CAGGYG. The whole CDR3 region reads CAGGYGQYF.

This clone occurred many times. The sequenced fragment ends 3 residues before the CDR3 boundary, so the rest is inferred from the germline J gene. The chain joins TRBV9 to TRBJ2-5; 8 nucleotides line up with TRBD1. Germline V gene lookup returns CDR1 SGDLS and CDR2 YYNGEE. After removal of 4 bases from V and 0 bases from J, the junction contained 2 bases not matched to a gene. CDR3 length equals 14 residues. Incomplete CDR3 DNA: TGTGCCAGCAGCCCGGACAGGGACCAAGAGACC. It translates to CASSPDRDQET. The whole CDR3 sequence is CASSPDRDQETQYF.

This clone was observed many times. The read falls 3 residues short of the CDR3 end, and the missing part is taken from the germline J gene. The chain uses TRBV18 and TRBJ1-5; tentative D call: TRBD1 (6 bases). Per germline, CDR1 KGHSH and CDR2 LQKENI. CDR3 length equals 15 residues. Trimming cost V 0 bases and J 4 bases, with 10 bases left between them. This CDR3 reads CASSPPGQLNQPQHF. Partial CDR3 DNA: TGTGCCAGCTCACCACCGGGACAACTGAATCAGCCC.

This clone was recorded many times. The read stops 3 residues short of the end of the CDR3; the missing end is completed from the germline J gene. The chain uses TRBV18 and TRBJ2-7; D possibly corresponds to TRBD2 (5 bases). Germline assignment: CDR1 KGHSH and CDR2 LQKENI. CDR3 size: 11 residues. V was trimmed by 8 bases and J by 0 bases, leaving 5 bases between them. The part of the CDR3 DNA that was read is TGTGCCAGCCGGGGCTCCTACGAG. Amino acids: CASRGSYE. The entire CDR3 is CASRGSYEQYF.

This clone has only a few counts. The CDR3 end lies 3 residues beyond the end of the read and is filled in from the germline J gene. The chain combines TRBV11-2 with TRBJ2-1; 8 bases match TRBD2. The CDR3 length is 14 residues. Losses at the gene ends were 6 bases for V and 9 bases for J; bases not matched to a gene: 10. CDR1 is SGHAT and CDR2 is FQNNGV in the germline V gene. Here the CDR3 reads CASSIGRGAGEQFF. Incomplete CDR3 DNA: TGTGCCAGCAGTATAGGGCGGGGGGCTGGTGAG. Based on the CDR3 plus reference TRBV11-2 and TRBJ2-1, the full variable domain is EAGVAQSPRYKIIEKRQSVAFWCNPISGHATLYWYQQILGQGPKLLIQFQNNGVVDDSQLPKDRFSAERLKGVDSTLKIQPAKLEDSAVYLCASSIGRGAGEQFFGPGTRLTVL.

Ten or more counts support this clone. This chain's CDR3 is CASSFPGFYYGYTF. CDR3 DNA, as far as it was read: TGTGCCAGCAGCTTCCCAGGGTTCTACTATGGC. V and J are TRBV5-4 and TRBJ1-2; perhaps TRBD1 as D (5 bases). The read gets to within 3 residues of the CDR3 end, and the germline J gene fills in the rest. The V end lost 2 bases, the J end lost 3 bases, and 11 bases lay between the germline ends. In germline, CDR1 is SGHNT, CDR2 YYREEE (reference sequence). The CDR3 totals 14 residues.

This clone was detected ten times or more. The CDR3 extends 3 residues past the end of the read, so its final part is completed from the germline J gene. The rearrangement links TRBV7-7 to TRBJ2-3; no firm D call. Per germline, CDR1 SSHAT and CDR2 FNYEAQ (reference sequence). V lost 2 bases and J 1 base, leaving 7 bases between the germline ends. The CDR3 consists of 14 residues. CDR3 sequence: CASSLTTGTDTQYF. The sequenced part of the CDR3 DNA is TGTGCCAGCAGCTTAACAACCGGCACAGATACG. The whole variable domain, filled in from reference TRBV7-7 and TRBJ2-3, reads GAGVSQSPRYKVTKRGQDVTLRCDPISSHATLYWYQQALGQGPEFLTYFNYEAQPDKSGLPSDRFSAERPEGSISTLTIQRTEQRDSAMYRCASSLTTGTDTQYFGPGTRLTVL.

This clone was seen many times. The chain's CDR3 is CSARGTGTEYGYTF. The covered CDR3 bases are TGCAGTGCTAGAGGAACGGGGACAGAATATGGC. The chain carries TRBV20-1 and TRBJ1-2; 7 nucleotides line up with TRBD1. Coverage ceases 3 residues before the CDR3 finishes, and the germline J gene fills in the end. The CDR3 contains 14 residues. The J segment lost 5 bases and the V segment lost 1 base, leaving 7 bases of the junction unmatched. Germline assignment: CDR1 DFQATT and CDR2 SNEGSKA (reference sequence).

This clone was seen many times. The read finishes 3 residues shy of the CDR3 end, and the germline J gene is used to complete it. The chain recombines TRBV6-1 with TRBJ1-1; TRBD1 matches at 7 bases. Trimming at V came to 2 bases and at J to 5 bases, leaving 5 bases not matched to a gene. Germline V gene data show CDR1 as MNHNS and CDR2 as SASEGT. The CDR3 has 14 amino acids. The DNA read from the CDR3 is TGTGCCAGCAGTGAAAGGGGGCCCTGGACTGAA. It is translated as CASSERGPWTE. The whole CDR3 is CASSERGPWTEAFF.